The clone carrying this T cell receptor (beta chain) has a count of ten or more. Its antigen is currently unknown. Molecular barcoding with unique molecular identifiers was used for the TCRbeta library. TCRdb processed the PCR reads anew with MiXCR; each CDR3 protein has one entry. Among 780,000 or so distinct CDR3 sequences listed, 15% to 20% were seen once. This CDR3 has 14 residues. CDR1 and CDR2 from the germline V gene are MNHEY and SMNVEV (reference sequence). The V end lost 0 bases, the J end lost 4 bases, and 9 bases lay between the germline ends. This sample is drawn from a study of T-cell reconstitution after alpha-beta-depleted transplantation in children. Whole-study findings and limits: Several hundred rapidly expanded clones from non-depleted graft cells reportedly supplied alpha-beta T cells about two months post-transplant. For some patients, TCRbeta diversity was high at day 60 because of recipient T cells and thymic progenitors that survived. T-cell counts and diversity were attributed mostly to newly produced T cells one year after transplant.

This receptor was identified in a male patient between 10 and 17 years old who had a stem cell transplant for acute lymphoblastic leukemia, so the T cells may come from the graft donor. The source material was PBMCs, mostly from graft donor cells, sampled 360 days after TCRalphabeta/CD19-depleted stem cell transplant. The J gene is TRBJ1-1, the V gene TRBV27; unclear D gene. The CDR3 bases are TGTGCCAGCAGTTTATCGGCCACTGGCACTGAAGCTTTCTTT. It yields the protein CASSLSATGTEAFF.